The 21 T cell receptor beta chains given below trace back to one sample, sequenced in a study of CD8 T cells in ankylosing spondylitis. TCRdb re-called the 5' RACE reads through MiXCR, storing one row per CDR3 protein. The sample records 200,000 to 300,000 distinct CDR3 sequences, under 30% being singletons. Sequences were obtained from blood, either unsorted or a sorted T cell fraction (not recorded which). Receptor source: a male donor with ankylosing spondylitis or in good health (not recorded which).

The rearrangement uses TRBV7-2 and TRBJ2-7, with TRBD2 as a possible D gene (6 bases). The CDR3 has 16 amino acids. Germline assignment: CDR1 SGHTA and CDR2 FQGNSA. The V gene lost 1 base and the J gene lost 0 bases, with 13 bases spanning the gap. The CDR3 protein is CASSLGTTLSSYEQYF. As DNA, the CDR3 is TGTGCCAGCAGCTTAGGGACTACCCTTAGCTCCTACGAGCAGTACTTC.

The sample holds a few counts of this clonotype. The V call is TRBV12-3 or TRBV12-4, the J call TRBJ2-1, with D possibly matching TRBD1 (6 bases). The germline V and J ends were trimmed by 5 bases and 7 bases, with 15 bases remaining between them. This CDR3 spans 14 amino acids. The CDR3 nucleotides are TGTGCCAGCAGTGCGTCAGGACAGCGTAATGAGCAGTTCTTC. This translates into CASSASGQRNEQFF.

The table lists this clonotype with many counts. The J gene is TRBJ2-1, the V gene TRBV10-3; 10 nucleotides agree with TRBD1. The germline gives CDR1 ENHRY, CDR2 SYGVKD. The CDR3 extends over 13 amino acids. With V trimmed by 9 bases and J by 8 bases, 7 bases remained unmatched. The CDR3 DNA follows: TGTGCCATAGGGACAGGGGAGTTTGATGAGCAGTTCTTC. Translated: CAIGTGEFDEQFF.

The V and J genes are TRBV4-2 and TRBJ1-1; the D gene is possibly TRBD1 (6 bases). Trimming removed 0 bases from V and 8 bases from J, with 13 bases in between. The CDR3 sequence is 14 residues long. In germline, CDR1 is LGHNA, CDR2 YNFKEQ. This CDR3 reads CASSQDIQGLEAFF. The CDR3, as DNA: TGTGCCAGCAGCCAAGATATTCAGGGGTTGGAAGCTTTCTTT.

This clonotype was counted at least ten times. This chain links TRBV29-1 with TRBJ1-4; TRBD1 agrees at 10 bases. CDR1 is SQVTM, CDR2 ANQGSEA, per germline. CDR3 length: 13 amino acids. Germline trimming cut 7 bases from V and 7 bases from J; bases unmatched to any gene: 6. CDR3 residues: CSGRQGASEKLFF. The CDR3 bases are TGCAGCGGTCGACAGGGGGCGAGTGAAAAACTGTTTTTT.

The CDR3 nucleotides are TGTGCCAGTAGTATCGCCGGGACCATAGGCACTGGGGCCAACGTCCTGACTTTC. Translation: CASSIAGTIGTGANVLTF. The V call is TRBV19, the J call TRBJ2-6; D is possibly TRBD1 or TRBD2 (5 bases each). CDR1 is LNHDA and CDR2 is SQIVND in the germline V gene (reference sequence). V was pared by 3 bases and J by 2 bases, with 17 bases between. The CDR3 is made up of 18 amino acids. Variable domain in full (rest from reference TRBV19 and TRBJ2-6): DGGITQSPKYLFRKEGQNVTLSCEQNLNHDAMYWYRQDPGQGLRLIYYSQIVNDFQKGDIAEGYSVSREKKESFPLTVTSAQKNPTAFYLCASSIAGTIGTGANVLTFGAGSRLTVL.

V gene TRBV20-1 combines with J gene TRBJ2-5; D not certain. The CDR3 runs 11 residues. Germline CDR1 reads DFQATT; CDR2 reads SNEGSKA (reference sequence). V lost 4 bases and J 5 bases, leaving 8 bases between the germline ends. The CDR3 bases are TGCAGTGCTACCGGGCCGGAGACCCAGTACTTC. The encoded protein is CSATGPETQYF.

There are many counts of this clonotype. The CDR3 DNA is TGTGCCATCAGTGAGTCGGGCAGATTGGGAGAGACCCAGTACTTC. Translated: CAISESGRLGETQYF. This chain uses TRBV10-3 with TRBJ2-5; D is ambiguous. The V gene's germline CDR1 is ENHRY and CDR2 SYGVKD. With 0 bases removed from V and 4 bases from J, the gap between germline ends came to 12 bases. The CDR3 covers 15 residues.

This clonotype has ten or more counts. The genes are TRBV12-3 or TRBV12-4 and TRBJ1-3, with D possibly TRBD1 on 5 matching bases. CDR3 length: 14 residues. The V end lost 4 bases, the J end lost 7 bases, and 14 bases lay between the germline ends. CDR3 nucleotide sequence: TGTGCCAGCAGTTACTCACACCGGGGGAACACCATATATTTT. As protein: CASSYSHRGNTIYF.

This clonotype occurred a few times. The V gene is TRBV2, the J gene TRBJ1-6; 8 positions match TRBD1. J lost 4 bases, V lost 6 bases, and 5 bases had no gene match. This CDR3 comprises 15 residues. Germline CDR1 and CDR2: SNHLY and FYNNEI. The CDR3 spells CASRTTGAYNSPLHF. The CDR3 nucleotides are TGTGCCAGCAGGACGACAGGGGCGTATAATTCACCCCTCCACTTT.

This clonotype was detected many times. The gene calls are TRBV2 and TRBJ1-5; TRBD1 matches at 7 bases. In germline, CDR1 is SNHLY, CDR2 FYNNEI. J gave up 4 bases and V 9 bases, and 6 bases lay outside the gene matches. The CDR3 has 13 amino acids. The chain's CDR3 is CASVGQPNQPQHF. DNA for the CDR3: TGTGCCAGTGTGGGACAGCCTAATCAGCCCCAGCATTTT.

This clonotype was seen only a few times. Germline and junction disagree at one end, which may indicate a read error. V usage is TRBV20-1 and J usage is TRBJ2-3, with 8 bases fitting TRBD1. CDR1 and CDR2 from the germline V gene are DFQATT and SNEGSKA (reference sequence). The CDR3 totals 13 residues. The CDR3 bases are TGCAGTGCTAGAGATCGGGGGACAGGCTCCAGCCTTTTT. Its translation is CSARDRGTGSSLF.

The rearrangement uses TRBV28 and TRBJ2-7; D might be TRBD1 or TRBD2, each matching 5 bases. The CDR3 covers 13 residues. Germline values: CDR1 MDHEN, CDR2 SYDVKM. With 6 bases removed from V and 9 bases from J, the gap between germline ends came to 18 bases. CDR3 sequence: CASRPPGPGGQYF. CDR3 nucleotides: TGTGCCAGCAGACCACCGGGACCAGGAGGGCAGTACTTC.

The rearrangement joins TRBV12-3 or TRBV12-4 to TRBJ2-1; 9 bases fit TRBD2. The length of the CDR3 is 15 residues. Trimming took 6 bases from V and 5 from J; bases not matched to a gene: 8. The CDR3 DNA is TGTGCCAGCAGAAAAGCAGCGGGGGGAAACAATGAGCAGTTCTTC. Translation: CASRKAAGGNNEQFF.

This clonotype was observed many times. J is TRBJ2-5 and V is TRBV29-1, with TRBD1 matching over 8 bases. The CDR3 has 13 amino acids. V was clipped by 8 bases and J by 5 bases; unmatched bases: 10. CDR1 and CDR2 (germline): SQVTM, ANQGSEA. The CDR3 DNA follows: TGCAGCCTAGAGACAGGGGCGACGGAGACCCAGTACTTC. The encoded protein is CSLETGATETQYF.

The CDR3 here is CASSLGGEHQPQHF. CDR3 in DNA: TGTGCCAGCAGCTTGGGTGGGGAGCATCAGCCCCAGCATTTT. V gene TRBV5-5 combines with J gene TRBJ1-5; D gene uncertain. Trimming cost V 0 bases and J 5 bases, with 9 bases left between them. Germline loops: CDR1 SGHKS, CDR2 YYEKEE (reference sequence). This CDR3 contains 14 residues.

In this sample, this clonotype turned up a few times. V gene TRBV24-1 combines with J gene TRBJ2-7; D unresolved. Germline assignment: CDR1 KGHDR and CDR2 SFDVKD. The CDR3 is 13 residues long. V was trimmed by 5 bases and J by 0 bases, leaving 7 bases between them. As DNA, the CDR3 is TGTGCCACCAGTGGCGGCGGCTCCTACGAGCAGTACTTC. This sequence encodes CATSGGGSYEQYF.

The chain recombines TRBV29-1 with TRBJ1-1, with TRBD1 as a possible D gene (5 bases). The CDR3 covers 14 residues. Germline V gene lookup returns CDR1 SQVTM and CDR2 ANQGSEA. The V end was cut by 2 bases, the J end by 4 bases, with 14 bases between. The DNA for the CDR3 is TGCAGCGTTGAATGGGTTGGGGGTGCCACTGAAGCTTTCTTT. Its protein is CSVEWVGGATEAFF.

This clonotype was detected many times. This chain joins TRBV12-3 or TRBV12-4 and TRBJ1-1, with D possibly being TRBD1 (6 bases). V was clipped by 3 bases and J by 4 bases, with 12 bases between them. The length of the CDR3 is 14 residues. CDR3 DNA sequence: TGTGCCAGCAGTTTGAAAGGGGGGAGCACTGAAGCTTTCTTT. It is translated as CASSLKGGSTEAFF.

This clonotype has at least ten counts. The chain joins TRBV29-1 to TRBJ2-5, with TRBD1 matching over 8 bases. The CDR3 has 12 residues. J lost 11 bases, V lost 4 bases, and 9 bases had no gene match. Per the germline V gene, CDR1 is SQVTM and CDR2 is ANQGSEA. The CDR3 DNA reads TGCAGCGTTGTAGCGTACAGGGGGACACAGTACTTC. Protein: CSVVAYRGTQYF.

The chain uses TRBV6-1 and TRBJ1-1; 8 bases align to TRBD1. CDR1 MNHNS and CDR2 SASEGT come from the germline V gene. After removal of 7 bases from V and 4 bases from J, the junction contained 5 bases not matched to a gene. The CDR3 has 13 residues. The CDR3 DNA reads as TGTGCCAGCAAGACAGGGGTCAGCACTGAAGCTTTCTTT. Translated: CASKTGVSTEAFF.